This TCR beta chain was retrieved from a study of cytomegalovirus exposure and HLA in healthy donors. The germline gives CDR1 LNHDA, CDR2 SQIVND (reference sequence). The length of the CDR3 is 14 residues. The V and J ends lost 4 bases and 3 bases respectively, with 9 bases between them. The PCR used 60 Vbeta and 13 Jbeta primers. Generated by immunoSEQ multiplex PCR, the TCRdb table keeps only in-frame clones and is missing some. This table holds roughly 100,000 clones, roughly 80% found once. This receptor was obtained from a man aged 40-49 years in good health and CMV-seronegative. J is TRBJ1-4 and V is TRBV19; no clear D. The sample comprised PBMCs. The CDR3 nucleotides read TGTGCCAGTAGTAGCGGGTGGGCTAATGAAAAACTGTTTTTT. As protein: CASSSGWANEKLFF.